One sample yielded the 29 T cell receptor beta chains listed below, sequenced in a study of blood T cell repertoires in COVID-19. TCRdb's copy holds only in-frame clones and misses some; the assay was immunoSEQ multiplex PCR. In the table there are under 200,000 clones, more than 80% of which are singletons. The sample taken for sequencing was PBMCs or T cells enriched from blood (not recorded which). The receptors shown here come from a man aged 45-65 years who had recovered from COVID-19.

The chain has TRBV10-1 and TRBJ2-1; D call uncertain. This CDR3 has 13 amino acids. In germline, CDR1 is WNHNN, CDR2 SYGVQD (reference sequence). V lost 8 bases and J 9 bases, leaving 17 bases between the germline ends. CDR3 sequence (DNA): TGCGCCAGCTCTGCTGGGCGATACGGTGAGCAGTTCTTC. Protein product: CASSAGRYGEQFF.

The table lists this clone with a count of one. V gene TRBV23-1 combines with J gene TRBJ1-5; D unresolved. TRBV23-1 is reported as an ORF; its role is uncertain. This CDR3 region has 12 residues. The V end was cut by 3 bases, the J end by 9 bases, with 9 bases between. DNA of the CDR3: TGCGCCAGCAGTCAGCCCACGGGGCCCCAGCATTTT. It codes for CASSQPTGPQHF.

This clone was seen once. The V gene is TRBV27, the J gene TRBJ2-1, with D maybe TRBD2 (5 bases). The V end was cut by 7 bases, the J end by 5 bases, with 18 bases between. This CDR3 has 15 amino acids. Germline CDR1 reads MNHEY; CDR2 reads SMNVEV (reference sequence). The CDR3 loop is CASISAGWPNNEQFF. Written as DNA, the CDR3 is TGTGCCAGCATTTCGGCGGGTTGGCCTAACAATGAGCAGTTCTTC.

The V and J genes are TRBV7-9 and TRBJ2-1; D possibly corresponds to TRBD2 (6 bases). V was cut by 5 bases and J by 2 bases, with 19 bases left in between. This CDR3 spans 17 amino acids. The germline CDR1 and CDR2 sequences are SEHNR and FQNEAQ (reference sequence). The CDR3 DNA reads TGTGCCAGCAGCCCCCCCCCACGGGAGTTAGCCTACAATGAGCAGTTCTTC. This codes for CASSPPPRELAYNEQFF.

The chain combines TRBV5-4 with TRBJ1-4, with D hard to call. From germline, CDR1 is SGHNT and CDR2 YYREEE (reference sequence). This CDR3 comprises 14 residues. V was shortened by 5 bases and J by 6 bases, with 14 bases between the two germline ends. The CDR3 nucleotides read TGTGCCAGCAGGCAGGACTATGGTGATGAAAAACTGTTTTTT. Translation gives CASRQDYGDEKLFF.

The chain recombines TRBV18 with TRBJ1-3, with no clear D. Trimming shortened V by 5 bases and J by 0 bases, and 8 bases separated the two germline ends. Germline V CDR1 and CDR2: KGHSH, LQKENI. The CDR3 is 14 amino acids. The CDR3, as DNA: TGTGCCAGCTCAGCGGATCTCTCTGGAAACACCATATATTTT. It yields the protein CASSADLSGNTIYF.

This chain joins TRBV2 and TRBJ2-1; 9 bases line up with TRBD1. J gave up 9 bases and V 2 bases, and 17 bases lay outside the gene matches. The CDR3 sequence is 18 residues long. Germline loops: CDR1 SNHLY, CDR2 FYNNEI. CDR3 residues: CASSESAGQGMGVGEQFF. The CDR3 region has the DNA TGTGCCAGCAGTGAATCTGCCGGACAGGGGATGGGTGTTGGTGAGCAGTTCTTC. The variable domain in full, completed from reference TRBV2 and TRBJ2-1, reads EPEVTQTPSHQVTQMGQEVILRCVPISNHLYFYWYRQILGQKVEFLVSFYNNEISEKSEIFDDQFSVERPDGSNFTLKIRSTKLEDSAMYFCASSESAGQGMGVGEQFFGPGTRLTVL.

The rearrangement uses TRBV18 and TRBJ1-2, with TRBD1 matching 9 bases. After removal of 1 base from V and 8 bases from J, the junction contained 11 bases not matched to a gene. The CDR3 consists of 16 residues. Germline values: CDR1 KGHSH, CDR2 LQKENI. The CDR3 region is CASSPLAYRQGEGYTF. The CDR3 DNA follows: TGTGCCAGCTCACCACTGGCCTACAGACAGGGGGAAGGCTACACCTTC.

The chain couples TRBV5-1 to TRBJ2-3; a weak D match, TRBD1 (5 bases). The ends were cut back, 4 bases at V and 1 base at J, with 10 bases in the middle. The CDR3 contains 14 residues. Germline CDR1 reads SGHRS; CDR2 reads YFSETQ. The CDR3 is CASSLDRRTDTQYF. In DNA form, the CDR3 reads TGCGCCAGCAGCCTTGACAGACGCACAGATACGCAGTATTTT.

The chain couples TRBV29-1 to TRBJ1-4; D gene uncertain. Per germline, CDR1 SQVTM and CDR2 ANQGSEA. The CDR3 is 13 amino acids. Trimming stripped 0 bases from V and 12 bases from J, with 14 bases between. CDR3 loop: CSVEDGSAEELFF. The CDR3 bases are TGCAGCGTTGAAGATGGGTCGGCCGAGGAACTGTTTTTT.

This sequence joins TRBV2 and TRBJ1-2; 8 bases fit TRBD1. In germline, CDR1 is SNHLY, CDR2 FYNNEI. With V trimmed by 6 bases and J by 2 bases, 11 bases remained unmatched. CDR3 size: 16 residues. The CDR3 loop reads CASSAVTGVTNYGYTF. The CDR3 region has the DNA TGTGCCAGCAGCGCCGTGACAGGGGTCACCAACTATGGCTACACCTTC.

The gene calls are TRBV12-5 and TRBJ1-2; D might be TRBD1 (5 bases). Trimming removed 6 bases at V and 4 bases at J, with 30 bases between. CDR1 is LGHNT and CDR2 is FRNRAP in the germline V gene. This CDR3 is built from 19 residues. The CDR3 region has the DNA TGTGCTAGTGGCCTTAATCCTCCAGGGAGGTCGCGCCGCCGCTATGGCTACACCTTC. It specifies CASGLNPPGRSRRRYGYTF.

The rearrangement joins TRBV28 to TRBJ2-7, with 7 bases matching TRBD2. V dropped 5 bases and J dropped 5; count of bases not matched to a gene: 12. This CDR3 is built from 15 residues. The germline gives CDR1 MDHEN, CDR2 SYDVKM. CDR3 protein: CASSPGGGYRNEQYF. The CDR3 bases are TGTGCCAGCAGTCCTGGGGGGGGTTATCGGAACGAGCAGTACTTC.

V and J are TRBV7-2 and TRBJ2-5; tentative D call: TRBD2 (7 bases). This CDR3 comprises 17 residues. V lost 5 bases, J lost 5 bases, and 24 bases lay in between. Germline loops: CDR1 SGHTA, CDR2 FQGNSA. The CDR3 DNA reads TGTGCCAGCAGCCAAGGGGTGCGGGGGCGGTTTTGGGAGACCCAGTACTTC. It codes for CASSQGVRGRFWETQYF.

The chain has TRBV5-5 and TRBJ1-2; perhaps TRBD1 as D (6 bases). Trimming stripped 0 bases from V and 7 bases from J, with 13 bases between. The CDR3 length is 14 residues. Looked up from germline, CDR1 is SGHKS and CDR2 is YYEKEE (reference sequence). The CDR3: CASSLDGGHGGYTF. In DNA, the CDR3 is TGTGCCAGCAGCTTGGATGGGGGCCATGGTGGCTACACCTTC.

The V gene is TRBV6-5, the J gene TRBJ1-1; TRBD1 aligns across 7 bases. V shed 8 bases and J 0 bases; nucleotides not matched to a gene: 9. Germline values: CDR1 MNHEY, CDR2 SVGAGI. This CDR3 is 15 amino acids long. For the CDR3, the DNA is TGTGCCAGCCGAGGGGGACAGATTATGAACACTGAAGCTTTCTTT. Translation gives CASRGGQIMNTEAFF.

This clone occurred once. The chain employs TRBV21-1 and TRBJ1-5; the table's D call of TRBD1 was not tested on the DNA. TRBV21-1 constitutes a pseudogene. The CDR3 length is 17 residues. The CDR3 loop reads CASSKEWVTVRNQPQHF. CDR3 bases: TGTGCCAGCAGCAAAGAATGGGTGACAGTTAGAAATCAGCCCCAGCATTTT.

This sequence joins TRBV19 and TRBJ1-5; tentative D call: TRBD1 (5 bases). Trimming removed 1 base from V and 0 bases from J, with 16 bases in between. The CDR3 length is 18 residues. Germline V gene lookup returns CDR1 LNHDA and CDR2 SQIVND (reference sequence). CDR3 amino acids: CASSIGPQGGYSNQPQHF. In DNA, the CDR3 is TGTGCCAGTAGTATAGGACCCCAGGGTGGATATAGCAATCAGCCCCAGCATTTT.

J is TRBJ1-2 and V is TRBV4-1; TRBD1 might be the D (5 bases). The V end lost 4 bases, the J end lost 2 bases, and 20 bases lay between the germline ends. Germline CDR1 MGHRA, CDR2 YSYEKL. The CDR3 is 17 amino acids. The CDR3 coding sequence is TGCGCCAGCAGCCGAAGTATTCCAGGGCAAAAAAACTATGGCTACACCTTC. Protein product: CASSRSIPGQKNYGYTF.

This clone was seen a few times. CDR3 nucleotides: TGTGCCAGTCGAGGGACAGGCTTCAATCAGCCCCAGCATTTT. Protein product: CASRGTGFNQPQHF. The rearrangement uses TRBV6-4 and TRBJ1-5; 8 bases are shared with TRBD1. The ends lost 9 bases at V and 3 bases at J; junction bases unmatched: 7. Germline CDR1 MRHNA, CDR2 SNTAGT. This CDR3 comprises 14 residues.

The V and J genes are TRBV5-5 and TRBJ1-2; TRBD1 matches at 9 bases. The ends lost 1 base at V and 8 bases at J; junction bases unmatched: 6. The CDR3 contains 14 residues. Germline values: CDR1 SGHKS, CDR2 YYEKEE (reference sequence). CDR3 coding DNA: TGTGCCAGCAGCTTGTTGGGACAGGGTAGGGGCTACACCTTC. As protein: CASSLLGQGRGYTF.

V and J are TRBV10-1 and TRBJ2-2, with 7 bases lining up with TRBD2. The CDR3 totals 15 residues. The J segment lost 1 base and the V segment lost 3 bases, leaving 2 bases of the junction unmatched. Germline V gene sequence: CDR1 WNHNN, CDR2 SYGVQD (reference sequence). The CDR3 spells CASSEREGNTGELFF. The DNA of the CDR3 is TGCGCCAGCAGTGAAAGGGAGGGGAACACCGGGGAGCTGTTTTTT.

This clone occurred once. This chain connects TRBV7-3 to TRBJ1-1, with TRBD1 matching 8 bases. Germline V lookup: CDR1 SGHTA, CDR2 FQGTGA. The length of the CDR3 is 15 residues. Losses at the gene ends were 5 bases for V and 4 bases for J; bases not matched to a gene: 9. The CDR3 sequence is CASSGAVGQGTEAFF. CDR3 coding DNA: TGTGCCAGCAGCGGAGCCGTAGGACAGGGCACTGAAGCTTTCTTT.

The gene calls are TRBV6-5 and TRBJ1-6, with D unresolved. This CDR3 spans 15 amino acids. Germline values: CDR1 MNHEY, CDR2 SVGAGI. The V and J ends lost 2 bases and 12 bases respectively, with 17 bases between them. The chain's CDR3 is CASSYLGPGIRPLHF. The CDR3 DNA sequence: TGTGCCAGCAGTTACCTAGGACCGGGAATTAGACCCCTCCACTTT.

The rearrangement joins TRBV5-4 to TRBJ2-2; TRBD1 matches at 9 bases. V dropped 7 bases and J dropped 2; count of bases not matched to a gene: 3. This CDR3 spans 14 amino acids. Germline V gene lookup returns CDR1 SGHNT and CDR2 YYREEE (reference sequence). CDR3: CASGDRENTGELFF. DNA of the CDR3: TGTGCCAGCGGGGACAGGGAAAACACCGGGGAGCTGTTTTTT.

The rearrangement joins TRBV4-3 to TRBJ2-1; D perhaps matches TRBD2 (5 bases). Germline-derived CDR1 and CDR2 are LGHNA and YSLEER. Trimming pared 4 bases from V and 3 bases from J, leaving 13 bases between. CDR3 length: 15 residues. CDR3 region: CASSLRLGGYNEQFF. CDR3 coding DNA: TGCGCCAGCAGCCTCCGTCTAGGAGGCTACAATGAGCAGTTCTTC.

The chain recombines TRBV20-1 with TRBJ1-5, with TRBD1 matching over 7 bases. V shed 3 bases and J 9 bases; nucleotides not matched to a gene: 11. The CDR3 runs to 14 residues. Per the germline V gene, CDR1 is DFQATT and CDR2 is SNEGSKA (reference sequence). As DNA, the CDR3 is TGCAGTGCTAGTTATGGACAGGCCCTCGGGCCCCAGCATTTT. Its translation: CSASYGQALGPQHF.

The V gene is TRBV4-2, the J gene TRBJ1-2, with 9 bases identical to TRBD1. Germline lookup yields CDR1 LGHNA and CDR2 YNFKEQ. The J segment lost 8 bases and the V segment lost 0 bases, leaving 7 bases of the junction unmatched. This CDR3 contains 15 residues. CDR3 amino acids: CASSQEGQGIRGYTF. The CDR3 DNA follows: TGTGCCAGCAGCCAAGAGGGACAGGGAATTAGGGGCTACACCTTC.

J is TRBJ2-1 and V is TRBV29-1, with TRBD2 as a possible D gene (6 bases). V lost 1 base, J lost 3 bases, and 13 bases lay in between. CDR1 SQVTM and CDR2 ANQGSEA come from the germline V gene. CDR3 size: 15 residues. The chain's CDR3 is CSVEASWGGYNEQFF. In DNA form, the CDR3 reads TGCAGCGTTGAAGCGTCCTGGGGAGGCTACAATGAGCAGTTCTTC.